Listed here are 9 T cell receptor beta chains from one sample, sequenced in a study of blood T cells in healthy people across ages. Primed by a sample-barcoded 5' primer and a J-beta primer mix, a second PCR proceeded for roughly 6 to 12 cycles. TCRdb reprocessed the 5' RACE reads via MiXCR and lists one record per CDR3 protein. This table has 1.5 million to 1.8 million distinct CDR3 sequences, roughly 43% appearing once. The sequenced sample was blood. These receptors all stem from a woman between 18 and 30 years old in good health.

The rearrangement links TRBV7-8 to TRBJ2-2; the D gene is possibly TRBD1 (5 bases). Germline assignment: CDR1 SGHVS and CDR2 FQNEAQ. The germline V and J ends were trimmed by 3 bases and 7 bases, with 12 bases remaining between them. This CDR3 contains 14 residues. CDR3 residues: CASSFGRGHGELFF. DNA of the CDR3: TGTGCCAGCAGCTTTGGTAGGGGTCACGGGGAGCTGTTTTTT.

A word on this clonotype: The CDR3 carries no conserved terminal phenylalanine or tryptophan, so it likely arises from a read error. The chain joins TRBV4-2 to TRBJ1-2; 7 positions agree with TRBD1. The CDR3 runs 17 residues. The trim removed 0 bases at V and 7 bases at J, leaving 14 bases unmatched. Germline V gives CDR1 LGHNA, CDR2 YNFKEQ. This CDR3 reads CASSQDTPRTGGSGYTY. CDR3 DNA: TGTGCCAGCAGCCAAGATACTCCCAGGACAGGTGGTTCTGGCTACACCTAC.

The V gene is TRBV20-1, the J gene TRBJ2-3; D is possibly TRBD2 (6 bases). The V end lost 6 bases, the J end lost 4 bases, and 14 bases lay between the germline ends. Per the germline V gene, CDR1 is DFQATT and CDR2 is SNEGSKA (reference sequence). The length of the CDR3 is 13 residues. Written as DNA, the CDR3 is TGCAGTGCCACAACGGGAGTCCCAGATACGCAGTATTTT. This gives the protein CSATTGVPDTQYF.

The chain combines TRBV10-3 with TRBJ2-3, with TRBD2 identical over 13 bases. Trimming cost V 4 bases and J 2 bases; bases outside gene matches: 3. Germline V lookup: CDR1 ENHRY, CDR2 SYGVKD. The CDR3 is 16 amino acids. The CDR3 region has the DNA TGTGCCATCAGTGCGGGACTAGCGGGGACCACAGATACGCAGTATTTT. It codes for CAISAGLAGTTDTQYF.

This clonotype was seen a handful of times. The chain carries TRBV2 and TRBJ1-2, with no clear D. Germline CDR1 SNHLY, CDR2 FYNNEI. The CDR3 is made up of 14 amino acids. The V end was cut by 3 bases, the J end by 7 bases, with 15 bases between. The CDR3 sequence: CASSEKGTIFGYTF. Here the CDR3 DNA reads TGTGCCAGCAGTGAGAAGGGAACTATTTTTGGCTACACCTTC.

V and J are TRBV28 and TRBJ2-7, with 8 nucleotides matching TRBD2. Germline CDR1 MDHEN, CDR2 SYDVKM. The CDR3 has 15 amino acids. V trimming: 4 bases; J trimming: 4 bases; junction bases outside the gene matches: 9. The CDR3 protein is CASSSSGSPEYEQYF. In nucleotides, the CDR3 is TGTGCCAGCAGTTCAAGCGGGAGTCCCGAGTACGAGCAGTACTTC.

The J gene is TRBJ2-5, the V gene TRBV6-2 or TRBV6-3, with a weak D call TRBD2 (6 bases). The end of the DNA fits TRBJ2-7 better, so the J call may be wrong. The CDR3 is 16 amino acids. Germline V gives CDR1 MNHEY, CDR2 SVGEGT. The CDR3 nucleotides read TGTGCCAGCAGTTACGAGGCGGGGAGAACCCACTACGAGCAGTACTTC. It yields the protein CASSYEAGRTHYEQYF.

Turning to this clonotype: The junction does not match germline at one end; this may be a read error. The CDR3 DNA reads TGTGCCAGTACCCGAGGGGACAGCCCTGAAGTTTTCTTT. This sequence encodes CASTRGDSPEVFF. The chain joins TRBV19 to TRBJ1-1, with 7 bases aligning to TRBD1. The length of the CDR3 is 13 residues. The germline gives CDR1 LNHDA, CDR2 SQIVND (reference sequence).

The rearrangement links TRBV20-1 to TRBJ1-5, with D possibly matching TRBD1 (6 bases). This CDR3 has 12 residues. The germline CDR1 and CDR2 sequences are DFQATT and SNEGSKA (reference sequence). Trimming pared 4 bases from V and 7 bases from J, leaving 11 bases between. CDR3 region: CSANPGVQPQHF. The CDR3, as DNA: TGCAGTGCTAATCCAGGGGTGCAGCCCCAGCATTTT.